This TCR beta chain was found in a study of CD8+ T cells in alopecia areata. Notes on the study in general: Scalp repertoires also include resident alphabeta T cells from normal skin.

cDNA reverse transcribed from extracted RNA served as the sequencing template. Generated by immunoSEQ multiplex PCR, the TCRdb table keeps only in-frame clones and is missing some. The sample holds 50,000 to 70,000 clones, 40% to 50% seen once. This clone was seen a handful of times. What it recognizes is unknown. Trimming cost V 5 bases and J 5 bases; bases outside gene matches: 14. The CDR3 runs 17 residues. The germline CDR1 and CDR2 sequences are SGHDN and FVKESK. The sequence was obtained from a human donor with alopecia areata. This chain uses TRBV14 with TRBJ2-1, with TRBD1 identical over 8 bases. The sequencing sample was made of NKG2D-low CD8+ T cells sorted from blood. CDR3 residues: CASSVWQGAIRDNEQFF. CDR3 nucleotide sequence: TGTGCCAGCAGCGTATGGCAGGGGGCGATAAGGGACAATGAGCAGTTCTTC.